What follows is one T cell receptor beta chain and its context. This sample is part of a study of T cell changes during pregnancy in multiple sclerosis. Profiled with immunoSEQ multiplex PCR; TCRdb holds only in-frame clones, not every one. The sample lists approximately 40,000 clones; approximately 90% were seen once. The germline V and J ends were trimmed by 2 bases and 6 bases, with 10 bases remaining between them. CDR1 is MNHNS, CDR2 SASEGT, per germline. The CDR3 has 13 residues. The chain recombines TRBV6-1 with TRBJ1-2; no firm D call. The starting material was CD4+ T cells from peripheral blood mononuclear cells, obtained in the first trimester of pregnancy. The source is a female donor with multiple sclerosis, enrolled in a pregnancy study. The CDR3 loop is CASSEQAENGYTF. CDR3 in DNA: TGTGCCAGCAGTGAACAAGCCGAGAATGGCTACACCTTC.